Shown below are 22 T cell receptor beta chains from a single sample sequenced in a study of CD8+ T cells in alopecia areata. Treatment denoted: oral pan-JAK inhibitor, 5-10 mg twice daily. Isolated RNA was reverse transcribed into cDNA used as the sequencing template. Clones were sequenced by immunoSEQ multiplex PCR, and TCRdb holds only the in-frame ones, with some missing. Among 150,000 to 250,000 clones, 58% were seen once, and the ten largest hold 5.5%. The material sequenced was CD4+ T cells sorted from blood, taken at week 24, from a patient treated with tofacitinib. Every receptor here comes from a human donor with alopecia areata.

This clone has more than one count but fewer than ten. The gene calls are TRBV29-1 and TRBJ2-4; tentative D call: TRBD2 (5 bases). Trimming removed 7 bases at V and 5 bases at J, with 21 bases between. This CDR3 comprises 15 residues. The germline CDR1 and CDR2 sequences are SQVTM and ANQGSEA. The CDR3 region is CSGVQTISSQNIQYF. The CDR3 bases are TGCAGCGGCGTACAGACTATTTCTTCCCAAAACATTCAGTACTTC.

This clone was found once. The CDR3 here is CASSLVYRGENGYTF. For the CDR3, the DNA is TGTGCCAGCAGCTTAGTTTACAGGGGGGAGAATGGCTACACCTTC. The chain has TRBV7-2 and TRBJ1-2, with 8 bases identical to TRBD1. The CDR3 is 15 residues long. Per the germline V gene, CDR1 is SGHTA and CDR2 is FQGNSA. V lost 1 base and J lost 6; bases outside the gene matches: 7.

V is TRBV2 and J is TRBJ2-3; weak D call: TRBD1 (6 bases). V shed 11 bases and J shed 5 bases, with 17 bases lying between them. This CDR3 is built from 13 residues. CDR1 and CDR2 (germline): SNHLY, FYNNEI. The CDR3 loop is CAGKNREGDTQYF. CDR3 nucleotides: TGTGCCGGAAAGAACAGGGAAGGAGATACGCAGTATTTT.

This chain joins TRBV5-1 and TRBJ2-3; 7 positions match TRBD2. Germline V lookup: CDR1 SGHRS, CDR2 YFSETQ. V shed 0 bases, J shed 0 bases, and the junction held 4 bases outside the gene matches. The CDR3 loop spans 16 amino acids. CDR3 nucleotides: TGCGCCAGCAGCTTGGCAGCTAGCGGTAGCACAGATACGCAGTATTTT. Amino acids: CASSLAASGSTDTQYF. The complete variable domain, with remaining parts taken from reference TRBV5-1 and TRBJ2-3, reads KAGVTQTPRYLIKTRGQQVTLSCSPISGHRSVSWYQQTPGQGLQFLFEYFSETQRNKGNFPGRFSGRQFSNSRSEMNVSTLELGDSALYLCASSLAASGSTDTQYFGPGTRLTVL.

This clone was recorded a few times. This CDR3 is CASSPRYGTGDHGYTF. CDR3 in DNA: TGTGCCAGTAGTCCTCGGTACGGGACAGGGGACCATGGCTACACCTTC. J is TRBJ1-2 and V is TRBV19, with 10 positions matching TRBD1. Trimming took 5 bases from V and 6 from J; bases not matched to a gene: 12. This CDR3 contains 16 residues. Germline values: CDR1 LNHDA, CDR2 SQIVND (reference sequence).

The V call is TRBV5-4, the J call TRBJ2-5; D not certain. V was cut by 0 bases and J by 5 bases, with 8 bases left in between. The germline CDR1 and CDR2 sequences are SGHNT and YYREEE (reference sequence). The CDR3 has 13 residues. This CDR3 is CASSLEGWETQYF. The CDR3, as DNA: TGTGCCAGCAGCTTGGAGGGATGGGAGACCCAGTACTTC.

This chain links TRBV27 with TRBJ1-2, with D unresolved. The CDR3 has 14 residues. Trimming cost V 0 bases and J 4 bases, with 9 bases left between them. The germline V gene encodes CDR1 MNHEY and CDR2 SMNVEV (reference sequence). In DNA, the CDR3 is TGTGCCAGCAGTTTATCGATTCCCGTCTATGGCTACACCTTC. The encoded protein is CASSLSIPVYGYTF.

The chain links TRBV19 to TRBJ2-7; 9 nucleotides align to TRBD1. This CDR3 is built from 13 residues. V gave up 4 bases and J gave up 4 bases; unmatched junction bases: 2. From germline, CDR1 is LNHDA and CDR2 SQIVND (reference sequence). The CDR3 coding sequence is TGTGCCAGTAGTAAGGGACAGGGTTACGAGCAGTACTTC. Translating gives CASSKGQGYEQYF.

The rearrangement uses TRBV29-1 and TRBJ2-2; D tentatively fits TRBD1 or TRBD2 (6 bases each). V was clipped by 6 bases and J by 6 bases, with 14 bases between them. This CDR3 comprises 13 residues. Germline V gives CDR1 SQVTM, CDR2 ANQGSEA. The CDR3 region is CSVQEGGPGELFF. The CDR3 nucleotides read TGCAGCGTCCAAGAGGGGGGTCCCGGGGAGCTGTTTTTT.

In this sample, this clone turned up once. V usage is TRBV25-1 and J usage is TRBJ2-7, with 8 bases matching TRBD1. The CDR3 spans 13 residues. The V and J ends lost 6 bases and 2 bases, in that order; junction bases with no gene match: 3. Per the germline V gene, CDR1 is MGHDK and CDR2 is SYGVNS. The CDR3 region has the DNA TGTGCCAGCAGGGTGACAGGGGCCTACGAGCAGTACTTC. The encoded protein is CASRVTGAYEQYF.

The chain links TRBV5-1 to TRBJ1-1; D not resolved. The CDR3 is 17 residues long. The germline V and J ends were trimmed by 0 bases and 0 bases, with 15 bases remaining between them. Germline V gene sequence: CDR1 SGHRS, CDR2 YFSETQ. The DNA of the CDR3 is TGCGCCAGCAGCTTGGTCGTTTGGCCCCAGATGAACACTGAAGCTTTCTTT. It specifies CASSLVVWPQMNTEAFF.

The rearrangement links TRBV7-9 to TRBJ2-5; D is unresolved. The CDR3 covers 12 residues. Looked up from germline, CDR1 is SEHNR and CDR2 is FQNEAQ (reference sequence). Trimming pared 5 bases from V and 4 bases from J, leaving 8 bases between. CDR3 residues: CASSPPGETQYF. The CDR3 DNA reads TGTGCCAGCAGCCCGCCGGGAGAGACCCAGTACTTC.

This clone was seen only a few times. This sequence joins TRBV29-1 and TRBJ2-3, with D uncertain. Trimming removed 8 bases from V and 0 bases from J, with 6 bases in between. Germline V CDR1 and CDR2: SQVTM, ANQGSEA. This CDR3 is 11 amino acids long. CDR3 nucleotides: TGCAGCCTCAGGAGCACAGATACGCAGTATTTT. This codes for CSLRSTDTQYF.

This chain uses TRBV29-1 with TRBJ2-1; D uncertain. Germline values: CDR1 SQVTM, CDR2 ANQGSEA. Trimming took 5 bases from V and 6 from J, leaving 14 bases between them. The CDR3 covers 13 residues. Here the CDR3 DNA reads TGCAGCGTTCAAAAGGGAAGTGGCAATGAGCAGTTCTTC. Its protein product is CSVQKGSGNEQFF.

There are a few counts of this clone. This sample also contains other DNA sequences that code for the same CDR3. This chain uses TRBV5-1 with TRBJ2-3; no clear D. V dropped 0 bases and J dropped 0 bases, with 5 bases sitting between them. The CDR3 runs 14 residues. Germline lookup yields CDR1 SGHRS and CDR2 YFSETQ. The CDR3 here is CASSLGLSTDTQYF. CDR3 in DNA: TGCGCCAGCAGCTTGGGGTTGAGCACAGATACGCAGTATTTT. Full variable domain (rest looked up from reference TRBV5-1 and TRBJ2-3): KAGVTQTPRYLIKTRGQQVTLSCSPISGHRSVSWYQQTPGQGLQFLFEYFSETQRNKGNFPGRFSGRQFSNSRSEMNVSTLELGDSALYLCASSLGLSTDTQYFGPGTRLTVL.

This clone was counted only a few times. The chain links TRBV19 to TRBJ2-7; no definite D call. This CDR3 region has 13 residues. Germline CDR1 reads LNHDA; CDR2 reads SQIVND (reference sequence). Trimming shortened V by 4 bases and J by 3 bases, and 10 bases separated the two germline ends. The CDR3 DNA follows: TGTGCCAGTAGTAGGCCCGGAATCTACGAGCAGTACTTC. Translating gives CASSRPGIYEQYF. Using reference TRBV19 and TRBJ2-7 for the parts outside the CDR3, the full variable domain is DGGITQSPKYLFRKEGQNVTLSCEQNLNHDAMYWYRQDPGQGLRLIYYSQIVNDFQKGDIAEGYSVSREKKESFPLTVTSAQKNPTAFYLCASSRPGIYEQYFGPGTRLTVT.

This chain uses TRBV29-1 with TRBJ2-5; D ambiguous. The CDR3 covers 13 residues. The germline V gene has CDR1 SQVTM and CDR2 ANQGSEA. V was trimmed by 3 bases and J by 0 bases, leaving 8 bases between them. The CDR3 coding sequence is TGCAGCGTTGACGGCGGAGACCAAGAGACCCAGTACTTC. The encoded protein is CSVDGGDQETQYF.

The rearrangement uses TRBV5-1 and TRBJ2-2, with D perhaps matching TRBD1 or TRBD2 (6 bases each). CDR1 is SGHRS, CDR2 YFSETQ, per germline. The CDR3 sequence is 16 residues long. V was clipped by 7 bases and J by 0 bases, with 16 bases between them. CDR3 sequence reads: CASSSAGGANTGELFF. The CDR3 nucleotides are TGCGCCAGCTCATCGGCCGGGGGCGCGAACACCGGGGAGCTGTTTTTT.

The rearrangement joins TRBV2 to TRBJ2-5; no reliable D call. V was shortened by 3 bases and J by 9 bases, with 8 bases between the two germline ends. Germline V gene sequence: CDR1 SNHLY, CDR2 FYNNEI. The CDR3 covers 11 residues. This CDR3 is CASSESTAQYF. In DNA, the CDR3 is TGTGCCAGCAGTGAGTCGACGGCCCAGTACTTC.

This clone was found once. This chain connects TRBV29-1 to TRBJ1-2; TRBD1 matches 8 bases. Germline CDR1 and CDR2: SQVTM and ANQGSEA. V gave up 3 bases and J gave up 6 bases; unmatched junction bases: 12. The CDR3 has 15 amino acids. The CDR3 DNA reads TGCAGCGTTGACGTCAGTGGACAGGGTGAGAATGGCTACACCTTC. This gives the protein CSVDVSGQGENGYTF.

The chain recombines TRBV7-9 with TRBJ2-2; a possible D gene is TRBD2 (7 bases). The CDR3 totals 17 residues. Germline values: CDR1 SEHNR, CDR2 FQNEAQ (reference sequence). V gave up 6 bases and J gave up 3 bases, with 20 bases separating them. CDR3 residues: CASSPSWAGADTGELFF. CDR3 nucleotide sequence: TGTGCCAGCAGTCCCAGTTGGGCGGGGGCCGACACCGGGGAGCTGTTTTTT.

This chain connects TRBV30 to TRBJ2-7, with 8 bases fitting TRBD1. Germline V CDR1 and CDR2: GTSNPN, SVGIG (reference sequence). V gave up 0 bases and J gave up 5 bases; unmatched junction bases: 6. This CDR3 is built from 14 residues. Written as DNA, the CDR3 is TGTGCCTGGAGTGTACGGGACAGGCACGACGAGCAGTACTTC. Encoded protein: CAWSVRDRHDEQYF.